This T cell receptor beta chain was sequenced for a study of early T cells in non-severe SARS-CoV-2 infection. This clonotype came up many times. Individual cDNA molecules were tagged with unique molecular identifiers, the study reported. TCRdb re-called the 5' RACE reads through MiXCR, storing one row per CDR3 protein. The table lists roughly 20,000 distinct CDR3 sequences, approximately 5.7% of them singletons, with around 13% in the top ten. This receptor was identified in an adult who was a healthcare worker with PCR-confirmed SARS-CoV-2 infection or an uninfected control (not recorded which). The source was whole blood, collected at baseline.

CDR3 sequence (DNA): TGCAGTGCCGTCGACGGGGGGGGCCACACCGGGGAGCTGTTTTTT. Residues: CSAVDGGGHTGELFF. The chain employs TRBV20-1 and TRBJ2-2; 8 bases match TRBD2. After removal of 6 bases from V and 3 bases from J, the junction contained 9 bases not matched to a gene. The germline V gene encodes CDR1 DFQATT and CDR2 SNEGSKA (reference sequence). CDR3 length: 15 amino acids.